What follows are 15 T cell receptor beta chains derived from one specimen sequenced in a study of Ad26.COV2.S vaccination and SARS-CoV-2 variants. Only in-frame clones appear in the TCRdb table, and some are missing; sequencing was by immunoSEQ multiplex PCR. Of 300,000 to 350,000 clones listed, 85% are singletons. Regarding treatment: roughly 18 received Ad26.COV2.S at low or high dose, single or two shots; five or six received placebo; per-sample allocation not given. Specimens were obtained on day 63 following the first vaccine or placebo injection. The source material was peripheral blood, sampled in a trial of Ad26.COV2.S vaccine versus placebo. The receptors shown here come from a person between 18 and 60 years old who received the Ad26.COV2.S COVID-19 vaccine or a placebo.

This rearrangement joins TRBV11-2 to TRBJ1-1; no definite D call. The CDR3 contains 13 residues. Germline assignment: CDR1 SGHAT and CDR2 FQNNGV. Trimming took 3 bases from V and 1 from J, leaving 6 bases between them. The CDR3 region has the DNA TGTGCCAGCAGCTTTGACACGAACACTGAAGCTTTCTTT. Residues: CASSFDTNTEAFF.

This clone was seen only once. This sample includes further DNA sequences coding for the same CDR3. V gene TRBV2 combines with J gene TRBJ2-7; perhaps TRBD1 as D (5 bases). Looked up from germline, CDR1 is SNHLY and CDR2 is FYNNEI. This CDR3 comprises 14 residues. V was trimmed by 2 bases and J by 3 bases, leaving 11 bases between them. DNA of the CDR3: TGTGCCAGCAGTGAACAAGGGGTCCTCTACGAGCAGTACTTC. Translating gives CASSEQGVLYEQYF.

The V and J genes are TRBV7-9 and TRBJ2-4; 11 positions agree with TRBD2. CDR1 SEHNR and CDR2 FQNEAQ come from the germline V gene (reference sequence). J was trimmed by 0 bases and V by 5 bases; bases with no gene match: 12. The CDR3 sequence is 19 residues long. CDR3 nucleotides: TGTGCCAGCAGCCGCGCCACTAGCGGGGGCCCACTAGCCAAAAACATTCAGTACTTC. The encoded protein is CASSRATSGGPLAKNIQYF.

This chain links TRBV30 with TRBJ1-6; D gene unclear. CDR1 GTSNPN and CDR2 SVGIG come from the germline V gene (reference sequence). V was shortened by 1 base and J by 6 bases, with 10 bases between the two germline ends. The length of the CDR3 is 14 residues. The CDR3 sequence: CAWSGPGSNSPLHF. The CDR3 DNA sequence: TGTGCCTGGAGTGGTCCTGGTTCTAATTCACCCCTCCACTTT.

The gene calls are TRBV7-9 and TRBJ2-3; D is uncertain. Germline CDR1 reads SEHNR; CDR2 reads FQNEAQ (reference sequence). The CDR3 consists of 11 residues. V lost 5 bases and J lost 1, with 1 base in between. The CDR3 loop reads CASSRTDTQYF. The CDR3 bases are TGTGCCAGCAGCCGCACAGATACGCAGTATTTT. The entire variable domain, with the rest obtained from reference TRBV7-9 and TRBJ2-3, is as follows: DTGVSQNPRHKITKRGQNVTFRCDPISEHNRLYWYRQTLGQGPEFLTYFQNEAQLEKSRLLSDRFSAERPKGSFSTLEIQRTEQGDSAMYLCASSRTDTQYFGPGTRLTVL.

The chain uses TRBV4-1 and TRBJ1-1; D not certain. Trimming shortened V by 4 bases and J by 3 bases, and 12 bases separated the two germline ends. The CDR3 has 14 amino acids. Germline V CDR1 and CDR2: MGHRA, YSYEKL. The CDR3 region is CASSPRTVDTEAFF. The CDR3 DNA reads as TGCGCCAGCAGCCCCCGTACGGTGGACACTGAAGCTTTCTTT.

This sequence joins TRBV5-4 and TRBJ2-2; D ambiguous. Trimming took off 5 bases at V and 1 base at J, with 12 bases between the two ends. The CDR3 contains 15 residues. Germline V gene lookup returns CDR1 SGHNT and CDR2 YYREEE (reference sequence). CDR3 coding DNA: TGTGCCAGCAGAAATCTGGGCCTGAACACCGGGGAGCTGTTTTTT. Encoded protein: CASRNLGLNTGELFF.

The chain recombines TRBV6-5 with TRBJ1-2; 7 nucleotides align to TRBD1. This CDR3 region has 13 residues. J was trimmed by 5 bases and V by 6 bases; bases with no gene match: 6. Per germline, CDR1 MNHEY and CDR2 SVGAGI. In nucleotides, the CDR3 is TGTGCCAGCAGCTATTTACAGGGGTATGGCTACACCTTC. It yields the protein CASSYLQGYGYTF.

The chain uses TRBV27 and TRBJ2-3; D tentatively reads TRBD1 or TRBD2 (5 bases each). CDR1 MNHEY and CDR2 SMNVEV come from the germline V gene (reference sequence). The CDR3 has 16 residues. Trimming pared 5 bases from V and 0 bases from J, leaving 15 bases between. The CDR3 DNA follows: TGTGCCAGCAGTAGGAAGGGACCCGCGAGCACAGATACGCAGTATTTT. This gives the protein CASSRKGPASTDTQYF.

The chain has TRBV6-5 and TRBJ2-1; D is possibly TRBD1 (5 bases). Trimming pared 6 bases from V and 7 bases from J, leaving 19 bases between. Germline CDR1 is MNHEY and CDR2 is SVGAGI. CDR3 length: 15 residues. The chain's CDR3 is CASSLGAGVLNEQFF. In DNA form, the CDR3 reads TGTGCCAGCAGCCTTGGGGCAGGAGTCTTGAATGAGCAGTTCTTC.

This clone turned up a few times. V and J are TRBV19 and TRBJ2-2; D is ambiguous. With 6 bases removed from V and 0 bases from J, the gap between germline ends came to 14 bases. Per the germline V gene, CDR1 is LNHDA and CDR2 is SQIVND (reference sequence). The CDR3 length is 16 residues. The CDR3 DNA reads TGTGCCAGTAGGAGCAGTAAGCCGCCGAACACCGGGGAGCTGTTTTTT. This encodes CASRSSKPPNTGELFF.

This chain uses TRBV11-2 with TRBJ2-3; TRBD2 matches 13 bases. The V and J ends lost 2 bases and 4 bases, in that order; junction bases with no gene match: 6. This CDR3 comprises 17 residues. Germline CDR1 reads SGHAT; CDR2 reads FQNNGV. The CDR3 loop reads CASSLLRTSGGSDTQYF. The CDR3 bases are TGTGCCAGCAGCTTACTCCGGACTAGCGGGGGATCAGATACGCAGTATTTT. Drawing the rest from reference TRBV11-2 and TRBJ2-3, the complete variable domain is EAGVAQSPRYKIIEKRQSVAFWCNPISGHATLYWYQQILGQGPKLLIQFQNNGVVDDSQLPKDRFSAERLKGVDSTLKIQPAKLEDSAVYLCASSLLRTSGGSDTQYFGPGTRLTVL.

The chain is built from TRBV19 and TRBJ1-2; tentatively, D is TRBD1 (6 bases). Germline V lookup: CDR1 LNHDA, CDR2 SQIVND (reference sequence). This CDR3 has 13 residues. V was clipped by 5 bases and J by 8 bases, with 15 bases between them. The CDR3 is CASSAQSRGGYTF. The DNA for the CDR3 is TGTGCCAGTAGTGCCCAAAGCAGGGGAGGCTACACCTTC. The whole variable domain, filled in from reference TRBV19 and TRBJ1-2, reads DGGITQSPKYLFRKEGQNVTLSCEQNLNHDAMYWYRQDPGQGLRLIYYSQIVNDFQKGDIAEGYSVSREKKESFPLTVTSAQKNPTAFYLCASSAQSRGGYTFGSGTRLTVV.

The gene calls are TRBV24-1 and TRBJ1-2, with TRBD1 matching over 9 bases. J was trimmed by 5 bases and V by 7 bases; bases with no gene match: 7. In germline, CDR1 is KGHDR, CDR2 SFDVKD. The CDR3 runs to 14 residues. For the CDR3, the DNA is TGTGCCACCAGACCGGACAGGGGAGGATATGGCTACACCTTC. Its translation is CATRPDRGGYGYTF.

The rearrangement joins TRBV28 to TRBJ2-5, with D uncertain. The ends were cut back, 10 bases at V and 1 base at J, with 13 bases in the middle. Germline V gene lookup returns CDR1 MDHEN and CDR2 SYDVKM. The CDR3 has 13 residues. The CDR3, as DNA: TGTGCCACCGTGGGTTGGGCCCAAGAGACCCAGTACTTC. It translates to CATVGWAQETQYF.